Presented here are 25 T cell receptor beta chains from one specimen sequenced in a study of lymphopenia after photon versus proton radiotherapy. Here immunoSEQ multiplex PCR was the method, and the copy in TCRdb shows in-frame clones only, minus some. The sample consists of roughly 40,000 clones, around 83% of them appearing once. The sequencing used peripheral blood, collected from a patient treated with proton-based radiotherapy. These receptors all stem from an older woman with pancreatic cancer.

The rearrangement links TRBV30 to TRBJ2-3; TRBD2 agrees at 10 bases. CDR1 and CDR2 (germline): GTSNPN, SVGIG (reference sequence). The CDR3 has 16 residues. The V and J ends lost 0 bases and 3 bases, in that order; junction bases with no gene match: 6. The CDR3 sequence is CAWSVRTSGATDTQYF. CDR3 sequence (DNA): TGTGCCTGGAGTGTACGGACTAGCGGTGCAACAGATACGCAGTATTTT.

The rearrangement links TRBV5-1 to TRBJ1-1; D perhaps matches TRBD1 (5 bases). CDR3 size: 15 residues. The V gene's germline CDR1 is SGHRS and CDR2 YFSETQ. Trimming shortened V by 4 bases and J by 1 base, and 14 bases separated the two germline ends. CDR3 in amino acids: CASSPRQGANTEAFF. The CDR3 coding sequence is TGCGCCAGCAGCCCCCGGCAGGGAGCGAACACTGAAGCTTTCTTT.

The chain employs TRBV15 and TRBJ2-7; possibly TRBD1 for D (6 bases). This CDR3 has 14 amino acids. Trimming left V 0 bases short and J 4 bases short, with 10 bases between. Per germline, CDR1 LNHNV and CDR2 YYDKDF (reference sequence). The CDR3 sequence is CATSREGQKYEQYF. In DNA form, the CDR3 reads TGTGCCACCAGCAGAGAAGGACAGAAGTACGAGCAGTACTTC.

This clone was detected a few times. The J gene is TRBJ2-7, the V gene TRBV5-1; D not resolved. There are 14 residues in the CDR3. Trimming removed 0 bases at V and 6 bases at J, with 13 bases between. The germline V gene encodes CDR1 SGHRS and CDR2 YFSETQ. CDR3 nucleotides: TGCGCCAGCAGCTTGGCCGGGCTTGCTTCCGAGCAGTACTTC. Translating gives CASSLAGLASEQYF.

Here the CDR3 DNA reads TGTGCCAGCAGCGTAAGAGGGCCCCTAAGCACAGATACGCAGTATTTT. It yields the protein CASSVRGPLSTDTQYF. V and J are TRBV9 and TRBJ2-3; the D gene is possibly TRBD2 (5 bases). V was pared by 1 base and J by 0 bases, with 12 bases between. CDR3 length: 16 amino acids. The V gene's germline CDR1 is SGDLS and CDR2 YYNGEE.

V gene TRBV21-1 combines with J gene TRBJ2-3; TRBD2 was called by the table and not checked on the DNA. TRBV21-1 is a listed pseudogene. CDR3 size: 16 residues. The DNA of the CDR3 is TGTGCCAGCAACATCGGGACTAGCTCCAGCACAGATACGCAGTATTTT. Translated: CASNIGTSSSTDTQYF.

The rearrangement joins TRBV7-2 to TRBJ1-3; TRBD1 matches 8 bases. The germline gives CDR1 SGHTA, CDR2 FQGNSA. V lost 2 bases, J lost 5 bases, and 2 bases stayed unmatched. CDR3 length: 14 residues. CDR3 in DNA: TGTGCCAGCAGCTTATCAGGGGGCAGAAACACCATATATTTT. It encodes CASSLSGGRNTIYF.

The chain has TRBV9 and TRBJ1-5; D remains unclear. V was trimmed by 0 bases and J by 5 bases, leaving 9 bases between them. Germline V CDR1 and CDR2: SGDLS, YYNGEE. The CDR3 has 14 amino acids. The CDR3 protein is CASSVAVGDQPQHF. Here the CDR3 DNA reads TGTGCCAGCAGCGTAGCGGTGGGAGATCAGCCCCAGCATTTT.

J is TRBJ1-1 and V is TRBV10-3; no clear D gene. The germline V and J ends were trimmed by 0 bases and 11 bases, with 22 bases remaining between them. The germline gives CDR1 ENHRY, CDR2 SYGVKD. The CDR3 covers 16 residues. The chain's CDR3 is CAISESQSLVGMRAFF. In nucleotides, the CDR3 is TGTGCCATCAGTGAGTCTCAGAGTCTCGTCGGGATGCGGGCTTTCTTT.

V is TRBV18 and J is TRBJ2-7, with 9 bases identical to TRBD2. V lost 3 bases and J lost 2; bases outside the gene matches: 5. The CDR3 has 15 residues. The germline V gene encodes CDR1 KGHSH and CDR2 LQKENI. DNA for the CDR3: TGTGCCAGCTCACCTCCTAGCGGGGAGGCCTACGAGCAGTACTTC. Protein sequence: CASSPPSGEAYEQYF.

This rearrangement joins TRBV7-2 to TRBJ2-7; D perhaps matches TRBD2 (6 bases). In germline, CDR1 is SGHTA, CDR2 FQGNSA. This CDR3 is built from 17 residues. V was clipped by 2 bases and J by 1 base, with 18 bases between them. Written as DNA, the CDR3 is TGTGCCAGCAGCTTACAGCGTATGGGCGGGACTTCCTACGAGCAGTACTTC. Its protein product is CASSLQRMGGTSYEQYF.

The chain links TRBV28 to TRBJ1-5; D perhaps matches TRBD1 (6 bases). Trimming removed 4 bases at V and 4 bases at J, with 14 bases between. Germline V CDR1 and CDR2: MDHEN, SYDVKM. This CDR3 has 15 amino acids. The chain's CDR3 is CASSSFRGLNQPQHF. CDR3 nucleotide sequence: TGTGCCAGCAGTTCGTTCAGGGGTTTGAATCAGCCCCAGCATTTT.

The count of this clone is one. This CDR3 is CASSPAGLAGSGLVYNEQFF. CDR3 nucleotide sequence: TGTGCCAGCAGCCCGGCGGGACTAGCGGGGTCGGGGCTGGTCTACAATGAGCAGTTCTTC. The chain employs TRBV7-6 and TRBJ2-1; 13 nucleotides align to TRBD2. The CDR3 loop spans 20 amino acids. The V segment lost 5 bases and the J segment 3 bases; nucleotides outside the gene matches: 16. Germline-derived CDR1 and CDR2 are SGHVS and FNYEAQ.

The chain recombines TRBV18 with TRBJ1-3, with a possible D match to TRBD1 (5 bases). CDR3 size: 13 residues. Trimming stripped 6 bases from V and 1 base from J, with 7 bases between. The germline V gene has CDR1 KGHSH and CDR2 LQKENI. For the CDR3, the DNA is TGTGCCAGCTCCGAGGGGTCTGGAAACACCATATATTTT. The encoded protein is CASSEGSGNTIYF.

The chain combines TRBV19 with TRBJ2-1, with 15 positions matching TRBD2. Per the germline V gene, CDR1 is LNHDA and CDR2 is SQIVND (reference sequence). The CDR3 runs to 17 residues. Unmatched junction bases numbered 4, after V lost 5 bases and J lost 2 bases. CDR3 loop: CASSSGLAGGAYNEQFF. CDR3 coding DNA: TGTGCCAGTAGTTCAGGACTAGCGGGGGGGGCCTACAATGAGCAGTTCTTC.

The chain joins TRBV6-5 to TRBJ2-6, with a tentative D call TRBD1 (5 bases). CDR1 MNHEY and CDR2 SVGAGI come from the germline V gene. The CDR3 is 15 residues long. V lost 6 bases and J 5 bases, leaving 14 bases between the germline ends. CDR3 protein: CASRSQGTRANVLTF. CDR3 nucleotide sequence: TGTGCCAGCAGATCCCAGGGTACGAGGGCCAACGTCCTGACTTTC.

In its sample, this clone was seen a few times. The V and J genes are TRBV13 and TRBJ2-1; 8 bases agree with TRBD2. The CDR3 has 16 amino acids. Germline-derived CDR1 and CDR2 are PRHDT and FYEKMQ (reference sequence). V lost 2 bases to trimming and J lost 10 bases; unmatched junction nucleotides: 13. The CDR3: CASSLSSGSVTGEQFF. CDR3 DNA: TGTGCCAGCAGCTTATCTAGCGGGTCCGTCACAGGGGAGCAGTTCTTC.

The chain links TRBV7-2 to TRBJ1-4; the D gene is possibly TRBD1 (5 bases). This CDR3 comprises 14 residues. Germline CDR1 is SGHTA and CDR2 is FQGNSA. V was clipped by 10 bases and J by 8 bases, with 20 bases between them. CDR3 amino acids: CATSNGRGMEKLFF. The CDR3 region has the DNA TGTGCCACCTCAAACGGGAGGGGAATGGAAAAACTGTTTTTT.

V and J are TRBV5-6 and TRBJ1-6, with TRBD1 as a possible D gene (5 bases). Trimming took 1 base from V and 7 from J, leaving 15 bases between them. Germline V CDR1 and CDR2: SGHDT, YYEEEE. There are 16 residues in the CDR3. Here the CDR3 reads CASSLPGRTENSPLHF. CDR3 DNA sequence: TGTGCCAGCAGCTTGCCGGGACGTACGGAAAATTCACCCCTCCACTTT.

The chain is built from TRBV19 and TRBJ1-1; 7 bases fit TRBD1. After removal of 3 bases from V and 4 bases from J, the junction contained 8 bases not matched to a gene. This CDR3 is 15 amino acids long. CDR1 is LNHDA and CDR2 is SQIVND in the germline V gene (reference sequence). The CDR3: CASSMAGGLGTEAFF. The CDR3 nucleotides are TGTGCCAGTAGTATGGCAGGGGGACTCGGCACTGAAGCTTTCTTT.

V gene TRBV6-5 combines with J gene TRBJ2-1; a possible D gene is TRBD2 (5 bases). Germline V gene data show CDR1 as MNHEY and CDR2 as SVGAGI. The V end was cut by 6 bases, the J end by 5 bases, with 14 bases between. This CDR3 comprises 14 residues. The CDR3 protein is CASRRRFPDNEQFF. CDR3 DNA sequence: TGTGCCAGCAGAAGGAGGTTCCCCGACAATGAGCAGTTCTTC.

The chain links TRBV27 to TRBJ1-2; no definite D call. Trimming removed 2 bases from V and 5 bases from J, with 15 bases in between. CDR1 and CDR2 from the germline V gene are MNHEY and SMNVEV (reference sequence). The CDR3 has 15 amino acids. The CDR3 bases are TGTGCCAGCAGTTTAGGTAGCGGCGGCGGGTATGGCTACACCTTC. Protein sequence: CASSLGSGGGYGYTF.

V gene TRBV28 combines with J gene TRBJ2-4, with 8 positions matching TRBD1. V shed 4 bases, J shed 2 bases, and the junction held 10 bases outside the gene matches. The CDR3 covers 17 residues. Germline V gives CDR1 MDHEN, CDR2 SYDVKM. CDR3 in amino acids: CASSWFRGQGSKNIQYF. The CDR3 bases are TGTGCCAGCAGTTGGTTCCGTGGACAGGGATCCAAAAACATTCAGTACTTC.

The chain uses TRBV2 and TRBJ2-3; D is possibly TRBD2 (6 bases). This CDR3 region has 15 residues. CDR1 and CDR2 from the germline V gene are SNHLY and FYNNEI. Trimming took 4 bases from V and 5 from J, leaving 16 bases between them. The CDR3 sequence: CASSGTRGMRDTQYF. The CDR3 DNA is TGTGCCAGCAGTGGTACACGGGGGATGAGAGATACGCAGTATTTT.

The gene calls are TRBV11-2 and TRBJ1-2, with a tentative D call TRBD1 (5 bases). CDR1 SGHAT and CDR2 FQNNGV come from the germline V gene. This CDR3 has 16 residues. V gave up 1 base and J gave up 5 bases, with 17 bases separating them. The CDR3 DNA is TGTGCCAGCAGCTTAGCGGACCCGGCTGGGGGTTATGGCTACACCTTC. Translated, it gives CASSLADPAGGYGYTF. The complete variable domain, with remaining parts taken from reference TRBV11-2 and TRBJ1-2, reads EAGVAQSPRYKIIEKRQSVAFWCNPISGHATLYWYQQILGQGPKLLIQFQNNGVVDDSQLPKDRFSAERLKGVDSTLKIQPAKLEDSAVYLCASSLADPAGGYGYTFGSGTRLTVV.